The 25 T cell receptor beta chains listed next were all sequenced from one sample in a study of blood T cell repertoires in COVID-19. Libraries were prepared by immunoSEQ multiplex PCR; TCRdb keeps only in-frame clonotypes and omits some of them. Of about 230,000 clones detected, around 84% appear once; the ten largest clones hold over 1.2%. Input material: peripheral blood. Source of these receptors: a woman aged 40 to 50 who had recovered from COVID-19.

The V and J genes are TRBV19 and TRBJ2-1; 9 bases are a match to TRBD1. The CDR3 runs 14 residues. The germline CDR1 and CDR2 sequences are LNHDA and SQIVND (reference sequence). The ends lost 5 bases at V and 7 bases at J; junction bases unmatched: 6. The CDR3 DNA reads TGTGCCAGTAGTTCCGGGACAGGGATAAATGAGCAGTTCTTC. This sequence encodes CASSSGTGINEQFF.

The rearrangement links TRBV19 to TRBJ1-5; D may be TRBD1 (6 bases). V was pared by 4 bases and J by 5 bases, with 12 bases between. This CDR3 has 14 amino acids. Germline lookup yields CDR1 LNHDA and CDR2 SQIVND (reference sequence). The CDR3 sequence: CASSNRVRDQPQHF. CDR3 bases: TGTGCCAGTAGTAACAGGGTGCGGGATCAGCCCCAGCATTTT.

This chain links TRBV7-2 with TRBJ2-7, with TRBD1 matching over 7 bases. The CDR3 extends over 14 amino acids. Germline V gives CDR1 SGHTA, CDR2 FQGNSA. V shed 5 bases and J 4 bases; nucleotides not matched to a gene: 8. The CDR3 is CASSKGDRYYEQYF. CDR3 in DNA: TGTGCCAGCAGCAAAGGGGACAGATATTACGAGCAGTACTTC. The whole variable domain, filled in from reference TRBV7-2 and TRBJ2-7, reads GAGVSQSPSNKVTEKGKDVELRCDPISGHTALYWYRQSLGQGLEFLIYFQGNSAPDKSGLPSDRFSAERTGGSVSTLTIQRTQQEDSAVYLCASSKGDRYYEQYFGPGTRLTVT.

Here the CDR3 reads CASSQEIQEAFF. In DNA form, the CDR3 reads TGCGCCAGCAGCCAAGAGATACAAGAAGCTTTCTTT. The chain employs TRBV4-3 and TRBJ1-1; no definite D call. The CDR3 runs 12 residues. The germline V and J ends were trimmed by 0 bases and 8 bases, with 7 bases remaining between them. CDR1 and CDR2 from the germline V gene are LGHNA and YSLEER.

This sequence joins TRBV2 and TRBJ1-2; 11 bases are shared with TRBD1. The germline gives CDR1 SNHLY, CDR2 FYNNEI. The CDR3 is made up of 13 amino acids. After removal of 6 bases from V and 3 bases from J, the junction contained 0 bases not matched to a gene. CDR3 in DNA: TGTGCCAGCAGGGGACAGGGGGACTATGGCTACACCTTC. As protein: CASRGQGDYGYTF. Full variable domain (missing parts from reference TRBV2 and TRBJ1-2): EPEVTQTPSHQVTQMGQEVILRCVPISNHLYFYWYRQILGQKVEFLVSFYNNEISEKSEIFDDQFSVERPDGSNFTLKIRSTKLEDSAMYFCASRGQGDYGYTFGSGTRLTVV.

V gene TRBV6-2 or TRBV6-3 combines with J gene TRBJ1-5; the D is unclear. From germline, CDR1 is MNHEY and CDR2 SVGEGT. V was pared by 4 bases and J by 3 bases, with 7 bases between. There are 13 residues in the CDR3. CDR3 region: CASSLSFNQPQHF. The DNA of the CDR3 is TGTGCCAGCAGTTTATCTTTCAATCAGCCCCAGCATTTT.

The rearrangement links TRBV29-1 to TRBJ2-5; TRBD2 is a possible D gene (6 bases). The CDR3 runs to 10 residues. CDR1 and CDR2 (germline): SQVTM, ANQGSEA. The V and J ends lost 7 bases and 9 bases respectively, with 12 bases between them. The CDR3 is CSGRREAQYF. DNA of the CDR3: TGCAGCGGGAGAAGGGAGGCCCAGTACTTC.

The chain couples TRBV5-1 to TRBJ2-3; unclear D gene. Germline V gene sequence: CDR1 SGHRS, CDR2 YFSETQ. CDR3 size: 13 residues. The ends were cut back, 6 bases at V and 3 bases at J, with 11 bases in the middle. DNA for the CDR3: TGCGCCAGCAACGACCCAGGAACAGATACGCAGTATTTT. It codes for CASNDPGTDTQYF.

V and J are TRBV7-3 and TRBJ2-3; D is possibly TRBD2 (6 bases). This CDR3 comprises 17 residues. V was trimmed by 4 bases and J by 2 bases, leaving 19 bases between them. Germline values: CDR1 SGHTA, CDR2 FQGTGA. CDR3 nucleotides: TGTGCCAGCAGCTGCCCGAGGGACTTACGCTCCACAGATACGCAGTATTTT. This translates into CASSCPRDLRSTDTQYF.

This clone has just a few counts. The rearrangement links TRBV3-1 (or the pseudogene TRBV3-2) to TRBJ1-2; D not resolved. Germline loops: CDR1 LGHDT, CDR2 YNNKEL (reference sequence). V shed 0 bases and J shed 5 bases, with 10 bases lying between them. The CDR3 has 14 amino acids. CDR3 nucleotide sequence: TGTGCCAGCAGCCAAGATGAGGAGAATTATGGCTACACCTTC. Translation: CASSQDEENYGYTF.

The CDR3 DNA is TGTGCCAGCAGCGTAGGTGTCGCGGACGGGGCCTACAATGAGCAGTTCTTC. Protein: CASSVGVADGAYNEQFF. The chain carries TRBV9 and TRBJ2-1; D possibly corresponds to TRBD2 (5 bases). The germline V gene has CDR1 SGDLS and CDR2 YYNGEE. Trimming pared 0 bases from V and 2 bases from J, leaving 15 bases between. This CDR3 has 17 amino acids.

This clone is a singleton in its sample. The chain combines TRBV12-5 with TRBJ2-5, with TRBD1 matching over 7 bases. Germline V gene data show CDR1 as LGHNT and CDR2 as FRNRAP. With 6 bases clipped from V and 5 bases from J, the junction kept 12 bases outside the gene matches. The CDR3 has 15 residues. The CDR3 loop reads CASGNQLGQAETQYF. The CDR3 region has the DNA TGTGCTAGTGGCAACCAACTCGGACAGGCGGAGACCCAGTACTTC. The full variable domain, its missing parts supplied by reference TRBV12-5 and TRBJ2-5, is DARVTQTPRHKVTEMGQEVTMRCQPILGHNTVFWYRQTMMQGLELLAYFRNRAPLDDSGMPKDRFSAEMPDATLATLKIQPSEPRDSAVYFCASGNQLGQAETQYFGPGTRLLVL.

V gene TRBV9 combines with J gene TRBJ1-6, with unresolved D. The V gene's germline CDR1 is SGDLS and CDR2 YYNGEE. CDR3 length: 13 amino acids. The V end lost 4 bases, the J end lost 10 bases, and 12 bases lay between the germline ends. CDR3 DNA sequence: TGTGCCAGCAGCCCGATTCCGAGATCACCCCTCCACTTT. It codes for CASSPIPRSPLHF.

In this sample, this clone turned up a few times. The V gene is TRBV3-1 (or the pseudogene TRBV3-2), the J gene TRBJ2-7; tentative D call: TRBD1 (6 bases). Germline V gene lookup returns CDR1 LGHDT and CDR2 YNNKEL (reference sequence). The ends were cut back, 0 bases at V and 2 bases at J, with 11 bases in the middle. The CDR3 contains 15 residues. CDR3 loop: CASSQEDTGTYEQYF. The DNA for the CDR3 is TGTGCCAGCAGCCAAGAGGACACAGGGACCTACGAGCAGTACTTC.

The CDR3 DNA sequence: TGTGCCAGCAGTTTATTTGGGAGCTATGGCTACACCTTC. Amino acids: CASSLFGSYGYTF. The rearrangement links TRBV28 to TRBJ1-2; D is unresolved. CDR1 MDHEN and CDR2 SYDVKM come from the germline V gene. The CDR3 contains 13 residues. V was clipped by 1 base and J by 4 bases, with 7 bases between them.

The chain has TRBV2 and TRBJ2-1, with TRBD2 as a possible D gene (5 bases). Germline V gene sequence: CDR1 SNHLY, CDR2 FYNNEI. The CDR3 covers 13 residues. The ends were cut back, 1 base at V and 5 bases at J, with 6 bases in the middle. The CDR3 here is CASSEERDNEQFF. DNA for the CDR3: TGTGCCAGCAGTGAAGAGAGGGACAATGAGCAGTTCTTC.

The chain couples TRBV7-2 to TRBJ2-2; no firm D call. CDR3 length equals 16 residues. CDR1 is SGHTA, CDR2 FQGNSA, per germline. With 0 bases removed from V and 2 bases from J, the gap between germline ends came to 10 bases. The DNA for the CDR3 is TGTGCCAGCAGCTTAGCTCACATTTCCAACACCGGGGAGCTGTTTTTT. It translates to CASSLAHISNTGELFF.

The chain employs TRBV25-1 and TRBJ2-7; 7 nucleotides line up with TRBD1. The CDR3 is 14 residues long. Losses at the gene ends were 3 bases for V and 3 bases for J; bases not matched to a gene: 5. Germline CDR1 and CDR2: MGHDK and SYGVNS. The CDR3 reads CASSDSGTDYEQYF. DNA for the CDR3: TGTGCCAGCAGTGACTCCGGGACAGACTACGAGCAGTACTTC.

The chain employs TRBV29-1 and TRBJ1-1; D is possibly TRBD1 (6 bases). Per the germline V gene, CDR1 is SQVTM and CDR2 is ANQGSEA. The germline V and J ends were trimmed by 4 bases and 7 bases, with 13 bases remaining between them. The CDR3 runs 12 residues. The CDR3 sequence: CSVAQPQGEAFF. In nucleotides, the CDR3 is TGCAGCGTTGCTCAACCACAGGGTGAAGCTTTCTTT.

The chain links TRBV2 to TRBJ2-5; TRBD1 matches 9 bases. The CDR3 is 14 residues long. V trimming: 8 bases; J trimming: 5 bases; junction bases outside the gene matches: 9. Germline lookup yields CDR1 SNHLY and CDR2 FYNNEI. The chain's CDR3 is CASHQGQGSETQYF. The CDR3 bases are TGTGCCAGCCACCAAGGACAGGGGTCGGAGACCCAGTACTTC.

This chain joins TRBV7-2 and TRBJ2-5; 9 bases align to TRBD2. J was trimmed by 6 bases and V by 4 bases; bases with no gene match: 6. The length of the CDR3 is 14 residues. Germline-derived CDR1 and CDR2 are SGHTA and FQGNSA. In nucleotides, the CDR3 is TGTGCCAGCAGCTACTCCGGGACTAGCAAGACCCAGTACTTC. Translated, it gives CASSYSGTSKTQYF.

V is TRBV18 and J is TRBJ2-6; possibly TRBD2 for D (5 bases). The V gene's germline CDR1 is KGHSH and CDR2 LQKENI. The CDR3 is made up of 18 amino acids. V lost 1 base and J lost 0, with 13 bases in between. In nucleotides, the CDR3 is TGTGCCAGCTCACCACGGGGAGAGTGGGGCTCTGGGGCCAACGTCCTGACTTTC. Its translation is CASSPRGEWGSGANVLTF.

This chain joins TRBV7-3 and TRBJ1-6, with TRBD1 as a possible D gene (6 bases). Trimming stripped 5 bases from V and 9 bases from J, with 17 bases between. The V gene's germline CDR1 is SGHTA and CDR2 FQGTGA. This CDR3 spans 15 amino acids. Here the CDR3 DNA reads TGTGCCAGCAGCAGATACAGGGCAGACGTTTCACCCCTCCACTTT. The encoded protein is CASSRYRADVSPLHF.

V usage is TRBV5-1 and J usage is TRBJ1-1, with TRBD1 as a possible D gene (6 bases). The CDR3 consists of 13 residues. V was shortened by 2 bases and J by 1 base, with 6 bases between the two germline ends. Per the germline V gene, CDR1 is SGHRS and CDR2 is YFSETQ. CDR3 coding DNA: TGCGCCAGCAGCTTCAGGGGGAACACTGAAGCTTTCTTT. Its protein is CASSFRGNTEAFF.

The genes are TRBV15 and TRBJ1-5, with no clear D. The CDR3 is made up of 14 amino acids. Germline CDR1 reads LNHNV; CDR2 reads YYDKDF (reference sequence). Trimming shortened V by 0 bases and J by 5 bases, and 8 bases separated the two germline ends. CDR3 sequence reads: CATSRDPADQPQHF. The CDR3 region has the DNA TGTGCCACCAGCAGAGATCCGGCGGATCAGCCCCAGCATTTT.